This TCR beta chain was observed in a study of spatial heterogeneity in lung cancer. The time point is: sample taken at primary tumor resection. Frozen PBMC, nontumor lung or tumor provided whole RNA, which was sequenced unsorted. Patients with untreated early-stage non-small cell lung cancer, numbering around 72, were the donors. TCRdb fed the 5' RACE reads into MiXCR, producing one record per CDR3 protein. The repertoire holds about 60,000 distinct CDR3 sequences, with 8.4% as singletons. This clonotype was recorded many times. The CDR3 contains 16 residues. CDR1 is SGHNT and CDR2 is YENEEA in the germline V gene. With 1 base clipped from V and 3 bases from J, the junction kept 7 bases outside the gene matches.

This specimen consisted of PBMCs, obtained at surgery. The TCR originated in a female donor with early-stage non-small cell lung cancer. The J gene is TRBJ2-5, the V gene TRBV11-3; the match to TRBD1 covers 8 bases. In DNA, the CDR3 is TGTGCCAGCAGCTTAGCCTCCGGGACAGGCGAAGAGACCCAGTACTTC. Protein: CASSLASGTGEETQYF.